This T cell receptor beta chain comes out of a study of blood T cells in healthy people across ages. The CDR3 is 15 amino acids. Trimming removed 3 bases from V and 1 base from J, with 13 bases in between. The germline gives CDR1 KGHSH, CDR2 LQKENI. A sample-barcoded 5' primer and a J-beta primer mix were used in a second PCR of about 7 to 11 cycles. TCRdb reanalysed the 5' RACE reads using MiXCR and keeps one entry per CDR3 protein. The sample has fewer than 750,000 distinct CDR3 sequences, around half seen once; the top ten hold 20% to 25%. Samples each yielded at least 6 micrograms of total RNA. Material: blood. V and J are TRBV18 and TRBJ2-7; D tentatively fits TRBD1 or TRBD2 (5 bases each). This clonotype was sampled from an elderly man in good health. The DNA of the CDR3 is TGTGCCAGCTCACCCCCGGGACCTGCTTCCTACGAGCAGTACTTC. Protein: CASSPPGPASYEQYF.